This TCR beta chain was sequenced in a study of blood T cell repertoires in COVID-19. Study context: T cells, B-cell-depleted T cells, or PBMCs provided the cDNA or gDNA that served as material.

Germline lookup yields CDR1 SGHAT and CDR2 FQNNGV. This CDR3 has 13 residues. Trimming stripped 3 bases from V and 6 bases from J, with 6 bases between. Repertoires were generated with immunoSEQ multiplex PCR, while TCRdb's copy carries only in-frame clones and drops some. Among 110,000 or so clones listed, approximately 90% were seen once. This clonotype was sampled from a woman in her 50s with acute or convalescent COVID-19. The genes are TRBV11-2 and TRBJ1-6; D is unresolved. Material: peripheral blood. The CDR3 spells CASSFRSNSPLHF. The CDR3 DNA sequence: TGTGCCAGCAGCTTCAGATCTAATTCACCCCTCCACTTT.